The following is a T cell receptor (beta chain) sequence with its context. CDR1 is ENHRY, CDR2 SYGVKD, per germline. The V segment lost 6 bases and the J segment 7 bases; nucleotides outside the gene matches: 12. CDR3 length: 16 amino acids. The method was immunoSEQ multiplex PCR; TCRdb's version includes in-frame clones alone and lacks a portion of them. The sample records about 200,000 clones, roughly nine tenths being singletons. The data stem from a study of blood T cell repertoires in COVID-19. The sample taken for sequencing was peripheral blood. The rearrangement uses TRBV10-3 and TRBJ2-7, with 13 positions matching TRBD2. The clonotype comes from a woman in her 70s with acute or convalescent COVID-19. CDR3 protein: CAIRLTGTSGTGEQYF. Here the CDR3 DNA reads TGTGCCATCAGACTCACCGGGACTAGCGGGACTGGGGAGCAGTACTTC.